This TCR beta chain was sequenced for a study of OX40 agonist ivuxolimab in advanced cancers. Study-level information: With a range of 23 to 79, age averaged roughly 61 years, and approximately 83% were male.

Repertoires were generated with immunoSEQ multiplex PCR, while TCRdb's copy carries only in-frame clones and drops some. The repertoire consists of about 100,000 clones, with 85% to 95% occurring once and the leading ten covering approximately 0.55%. Study-level findings and limits: At 0.1-3.0 mg/kg, partial responders had clonal expansion among the lowest observed.

Comment on this clone: Its antigen is undetermined.

The specimen was CD4+ or CD8+ T cells sorted from blood, collected in a trial of the OX40 agonist ivuxolimab. This receptor was identified in an adult with an advanced solid tumor such as melanoma, head and neck, liver or kidney cancer.

The CDR3 is CASSFLVAGGYNEQFF. CDR3 nucleotides: TGTGCCAGCAGCTTTCTCGTGGCGGGAGGGTACAATGAGCAGTTCTTC. The chain couples TRBV5-8 to TRBJ2-1, with TRBD2 matching 9 bases. The germline V gene encodes CDR1 SGHTS and CDR2 YDEGEE. Germline trimming cut 2 bases from V and 4 bases from J; bases unmatched to any gene: 7. The CDR3 length is 16 residues.